One and the same sample provided the 9 T cell receptor beta chains below, sequenced in a study of Ad26.COV2.S vaccination and SARS-CoV-2 variants. The method was immunoSEQ multiplex PCR; TCRdb's version includes in-frame clones alone and lacks a portion of them. The repertoire holds about 350,000 clones, with about 91% as singletons. This specimen was peripheral blood, taken after recovery from COVID-19. These receptors originate from a human donor who had recovered from COVID-19.

The genes are TRBV2 and TRBJ2-5; D uncertain. Trimming removed 2 bases at V and 0 bases at J, with 10 bases between. The CDR3 runs to 15 residues. Germline CDR1 reads SNHLY; CDR2 reads FYNNEI. The CDR3 is CASSENRTYQETQYF. The DNA of the CDR3 is TGTGCCAGCAGTGAAAACCGAACCTACCAAGAGACCCAGTACTTC.

This clone was recorded once. As DNA, the CDR3 is TGTGCCAGTAGTATAGAGGGTAGCGGGGGTTTGACCGCCACAGATACGCAGTATTTT. Residues: CASSIEGSGGLTATDTQYF. J is TRBJ2-3 and V is TRBV19; TRBD2 aligns across 9 bases. There are 19 residues in the CDR3. Germline loops: CDR1 LNHDA, CDR2 SQIVND (reference sequence). The ends lost 0 bases at V and 2 bases at J; junction bases unmatched: 12.

The gene calls are TRBV4-1 and TRBJ2-7; 11 nucleotides match TRBD1. Germline CDR1 is MGHRA and CDR2 is YSYEKL. This CDR3 has 17 amino acids. The V and J ends lost 4 bases and 6 bases, in that order; junction bases with no gene match: 14. The CDR3 here is CASSPNPDRGRVGEQYF. In DNA, the CDR3 is TGCGCCAGCAGCCCCAACCCGGACAGGGGGCGGGTGGGCGAGCAGTACTTC.

The V gene is TRBV13, the J gene TRBJ2-2, with D possibly being TRBD2 (5 bases). V was cut by 4 bases and J by 2 bases, with 14 bases left in between. In germline, CDR1 is PRHDT, CDR2 FYEKMQ (reference sequence). This CDR3 is built from 16 residues. CDR3 DNA sequence: TGTGCCAGCAGCTGGCGCGAGGGCCTTAACACCGGGGAGCTGTTTTTT. It yields the protein CASSWREGLNTGELFF.

This chain links TRBV10-2 with TRBJ1-6, with a tentative D call TRBD1 (5 bases). This CDR3 region has 13 residues. V shed 2 bases and J shed 17 bases, with 16 bases lying between them. Germline CDR1 is WSHSY and CDR2 is SAAADI. As DNA, the CDR3 is TGCGCCAGCAGTGAGGCAGTGTGGGGGTCGGTCCACTTT. As protein: CASSEAVWGSVHF.

The chain joins TRBV9 to TRBJ1-4; 9 bases map to TRBD1. CDR1 and CDR2 from the germline V gene are SGDLS and YYNGEE. Unmatched junction bases numbered 7, after V lost 4 bases and J lost 6 bases. The CDR3 runs to 15 residues. DNA for the CDR3: TGTGCCAGCAGCCCAGCCGGGACAGGGTATGAAAAACTGTTTTTT. Its translation is CASSPAGTGYEKLFF.

The rearrangement links TRBV18 to TRBJ1-2; 7 bases agree with TRBD1. The V segment lost 3 bases and the J segment 2 bases; nucleotides outside the gene matches: 12. The length of the CDR3 is 17 residues. The germline V gene has CDR1 KGHSH and CDR2 LQKENI. The CDR3 is CASSPGQEESNNYGYTF. CDR3 sequence (DNA): TGTGCCAGCTCACCCGGACAGGAGGAGAGTAACAACTATGGCTACACCTTC.

Details on this clone: A junction boundary mismatches the germline segment, possibly from a read error. The chain combines TRBV7-8 with TRBJ1-3; no clear D gene. The CDR3 loop spans 15 amino acids. Germline V lookup: CDR1 SGHVS, CDR2 FQNEAQ. For the CDR3, the DNA is TGTGCCAGCCGCTTAGGAGCAACCTCTGGAAACACCATATATTTT. Translation gives CASRLGATSGNTIYF.

This clone occurred a few times. The V call is TRBV2, the J call TRBJ2-1; D might be TRBD1 or TRBD2, each matching 6 bases. With 9 bases removed from V and 1 base from J, the gap between germline ends came to 13 bases. The CDR3 is 14 amino acids. Germline lookup yields CDR1 SNHLY and CDR2 FYNNEI. CDR3 sequence (DNA): TGTGCCAGTAGCGGCCAGGGGTCCTACAATGAGCAGTTCTTC. Its protein is CASSGQGSYNEQFF.